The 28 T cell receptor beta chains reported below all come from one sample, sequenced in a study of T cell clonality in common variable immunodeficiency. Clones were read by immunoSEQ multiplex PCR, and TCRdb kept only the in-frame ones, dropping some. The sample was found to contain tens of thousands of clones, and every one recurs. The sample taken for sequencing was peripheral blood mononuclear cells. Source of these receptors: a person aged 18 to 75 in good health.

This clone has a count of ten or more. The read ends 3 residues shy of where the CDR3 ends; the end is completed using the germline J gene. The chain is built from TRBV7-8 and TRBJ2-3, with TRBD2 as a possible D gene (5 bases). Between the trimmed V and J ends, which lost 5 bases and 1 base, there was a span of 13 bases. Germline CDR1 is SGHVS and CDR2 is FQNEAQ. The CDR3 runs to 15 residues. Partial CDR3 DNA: TGTGCCAGCAGCATGACTATCTCTGGCACAGATACG. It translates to CASSMTISGTDT. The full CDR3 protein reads CASSMTISGTDTQYF.

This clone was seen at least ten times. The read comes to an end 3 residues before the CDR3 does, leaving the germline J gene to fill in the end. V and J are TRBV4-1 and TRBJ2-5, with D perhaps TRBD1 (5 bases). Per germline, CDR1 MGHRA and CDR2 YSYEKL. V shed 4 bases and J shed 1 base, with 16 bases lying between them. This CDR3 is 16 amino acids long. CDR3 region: CASSPRASRAQETQYF. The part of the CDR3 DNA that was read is TGCGCCAGCAGCCCCAGGGCGTCCAGGGCCCAAGAGACC.

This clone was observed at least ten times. This CDR3 is CAWSGEGNQPQHF. CDR3 bases read: TGTGCCTGGAGTGGGGAGGGGAATCAGCCC. The chain recombines TRBV30 with TRBJ1-5; TRBD1 might be the D (5 bases). The read ends 3 residues shy of where the CDR3 ends; the end is completed using the germline J gene. CDR3 length: 13 amino acids. The ends were cut back, 1 base at V and 4 bases at J, with 8 bases in the middle. Germline assignment: CDR1 GTSNPN and CDR2 SVGIG (reference sequence).

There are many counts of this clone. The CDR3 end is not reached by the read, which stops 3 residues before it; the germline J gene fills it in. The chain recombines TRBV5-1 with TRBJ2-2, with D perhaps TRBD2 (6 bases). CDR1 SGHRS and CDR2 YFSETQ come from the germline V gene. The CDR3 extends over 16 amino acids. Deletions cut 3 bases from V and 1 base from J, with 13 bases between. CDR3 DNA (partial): TGCGCCAGCAGCTGGTCGGGGAGGCAGAACACCGGGGAG. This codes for CASSWSGRQNTGE. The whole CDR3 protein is CASSWSGRQNTGELFF.

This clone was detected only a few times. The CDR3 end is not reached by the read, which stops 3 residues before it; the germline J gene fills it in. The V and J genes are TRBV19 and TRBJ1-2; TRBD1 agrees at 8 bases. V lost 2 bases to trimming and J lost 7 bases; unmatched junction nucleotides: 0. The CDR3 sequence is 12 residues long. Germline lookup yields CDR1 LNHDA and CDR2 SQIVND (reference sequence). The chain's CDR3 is CASSIQGAGYTF. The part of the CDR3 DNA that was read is TGTGCCAGTAGTATACAGGGGGCTGGC.

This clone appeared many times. CDR3 sequence reads: CASSLDGTVSRTEAFF. The CDR3 bases that were read are TGCGCCAGCAGCTTGGATGGGACAGTTTCGAGGACTGAA. The chain recombines TRBV5-1 with TRBJ1-1; 7 positions agree with TRBD1. The CDR3 goes on 3 residues after the read ends, and that part is filled in from the germline J gene. In germline, CDR1 is SGHRS, CDR2 YFSETQ. With V trimmed by 0 bases and J by 5 bases, 10 bases remained unmatched. The CDR3 totals 16 residues.

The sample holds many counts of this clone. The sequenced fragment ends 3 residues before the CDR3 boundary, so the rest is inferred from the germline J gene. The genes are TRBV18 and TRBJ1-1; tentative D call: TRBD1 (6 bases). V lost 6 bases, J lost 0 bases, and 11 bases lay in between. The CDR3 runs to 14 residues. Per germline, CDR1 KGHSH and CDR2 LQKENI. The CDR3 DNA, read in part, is TGTGCCAGCTCCCGTCAGGGGATGAACACTGAA. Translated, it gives CASSRQGMNTE. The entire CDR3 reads CASSRQGMNTEAFF.

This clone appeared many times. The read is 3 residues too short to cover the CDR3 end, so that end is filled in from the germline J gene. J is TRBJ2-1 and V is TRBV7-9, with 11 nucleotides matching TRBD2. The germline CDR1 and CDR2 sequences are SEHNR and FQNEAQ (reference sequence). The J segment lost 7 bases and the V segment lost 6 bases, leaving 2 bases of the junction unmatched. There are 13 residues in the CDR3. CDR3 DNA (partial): TGTGCCAGCAGGTGGACTAGCGGGAATGAG. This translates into CASRWTSGNE. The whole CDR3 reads CASRWTSGNEQFF. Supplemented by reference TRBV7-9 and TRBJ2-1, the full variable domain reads DTGVSQNPRHKITKRGQNVTFRCDPISEHNRLYWYRQTLGQGPEFLTYFQNEAQLEKSRLLSDRFSAERPKGSFSTLEIQRTEQGDSAMYLCASRWTSGNEQFFGPGTRLTVL.

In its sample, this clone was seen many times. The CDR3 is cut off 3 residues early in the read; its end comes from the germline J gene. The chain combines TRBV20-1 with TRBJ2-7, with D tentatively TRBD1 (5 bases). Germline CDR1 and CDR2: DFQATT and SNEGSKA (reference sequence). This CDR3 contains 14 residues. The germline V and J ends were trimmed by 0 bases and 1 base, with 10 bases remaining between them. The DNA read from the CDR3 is TGCAGTGCTAGAGATCAGGGTTTATCCTACGAG. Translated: CSARDQGLSYE. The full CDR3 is CSARDQGLSYEQYF.

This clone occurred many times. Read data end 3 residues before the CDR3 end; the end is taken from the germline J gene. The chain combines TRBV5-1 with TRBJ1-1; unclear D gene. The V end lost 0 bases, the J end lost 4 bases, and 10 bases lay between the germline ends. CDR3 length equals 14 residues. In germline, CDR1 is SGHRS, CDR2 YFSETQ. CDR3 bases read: TGCGCCAGCAGCTTGGAAGGGTTTGGCACTGAA. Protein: CASSLEGFGTE. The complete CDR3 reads CASSLEGFGTEAFF.

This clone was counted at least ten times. CDR3 bases read: TGTGCCAGCAGCTTAGCCGTGGCGGGCACAGATACG. Its protein is CASSLAVAGTDT. The complete CDR3 protein is CASSLAVAGTDTQYF. This rearrangement joins TRBV7-6 to TRBJ2-3; D not resolved. From the germline J gene comes the end of the CDR3, since the read stops 3 residues before it. This CDR3 spans 15 amino acids. Looked up from germline, CDR1 is SGHVS and CDR2 is FNYEAQ. Trimming cost V 0 bases and J 1 base, with 8 bases left between them.

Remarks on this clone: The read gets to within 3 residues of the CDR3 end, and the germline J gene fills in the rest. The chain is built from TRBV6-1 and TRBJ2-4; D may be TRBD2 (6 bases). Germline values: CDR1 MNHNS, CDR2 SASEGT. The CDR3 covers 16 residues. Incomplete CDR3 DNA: TGTGCCAGCAGTGAAGCTTTTGGGACTTCGAACTATGGT. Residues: CASSEAFGTSNYG. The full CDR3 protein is CASSEAFGTSNYGQYF.

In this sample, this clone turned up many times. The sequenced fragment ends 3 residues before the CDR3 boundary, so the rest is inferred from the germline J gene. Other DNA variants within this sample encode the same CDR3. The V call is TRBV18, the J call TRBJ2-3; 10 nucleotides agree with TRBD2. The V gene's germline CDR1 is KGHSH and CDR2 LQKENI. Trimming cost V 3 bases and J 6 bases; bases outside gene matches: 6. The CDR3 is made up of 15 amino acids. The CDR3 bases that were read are TGTGCCAGCTCACCGCTAGCGGGAGACACTGATACG. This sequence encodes CASSPLAGDTDT. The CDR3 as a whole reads CASSPLAGDTDTQYF.

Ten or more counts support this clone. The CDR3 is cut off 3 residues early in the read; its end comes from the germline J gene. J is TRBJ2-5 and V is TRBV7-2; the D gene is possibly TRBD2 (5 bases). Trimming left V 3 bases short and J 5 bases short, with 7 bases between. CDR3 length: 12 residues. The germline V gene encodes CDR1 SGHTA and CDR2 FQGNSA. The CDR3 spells CASSFSGETQYF. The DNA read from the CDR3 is TGTGCCAGCAGCTTCTCGGGGGAGACC.

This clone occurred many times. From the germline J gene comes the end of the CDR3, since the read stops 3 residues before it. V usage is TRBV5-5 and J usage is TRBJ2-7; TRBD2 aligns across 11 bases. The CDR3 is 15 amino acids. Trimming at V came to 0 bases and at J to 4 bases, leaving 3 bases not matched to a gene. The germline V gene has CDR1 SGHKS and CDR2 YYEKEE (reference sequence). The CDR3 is CASSLGTSGLYEQYF. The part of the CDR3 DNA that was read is TGTGCCAGCAGCTTGGGGACTAGCGGGTTGTACGAG.

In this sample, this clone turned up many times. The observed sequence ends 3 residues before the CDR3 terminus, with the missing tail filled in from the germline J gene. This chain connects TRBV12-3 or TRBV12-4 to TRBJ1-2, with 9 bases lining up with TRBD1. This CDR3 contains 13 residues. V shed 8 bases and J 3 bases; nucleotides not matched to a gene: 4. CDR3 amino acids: CASRDRVHYGYTF. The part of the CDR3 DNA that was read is TGTGCCAGCCGGGACAGGGTTCACTATGGC.

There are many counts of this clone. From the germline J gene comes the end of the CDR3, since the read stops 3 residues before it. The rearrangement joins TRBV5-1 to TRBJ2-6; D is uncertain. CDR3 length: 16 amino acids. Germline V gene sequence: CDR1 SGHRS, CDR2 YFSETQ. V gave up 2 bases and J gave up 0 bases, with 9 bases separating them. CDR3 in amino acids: CASSFFQRSGANVLTF. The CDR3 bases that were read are TGCGCCAGCAGCTTTTTCCAGCGCTCTGGGGCCAACGTC.

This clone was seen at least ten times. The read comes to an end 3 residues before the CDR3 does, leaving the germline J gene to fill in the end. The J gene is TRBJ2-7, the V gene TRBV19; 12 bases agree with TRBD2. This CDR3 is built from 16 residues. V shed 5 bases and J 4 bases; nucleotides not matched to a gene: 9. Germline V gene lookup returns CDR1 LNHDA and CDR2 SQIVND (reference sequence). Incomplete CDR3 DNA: TGTGCCAGTAGTTCAAGGACTAGCGGGAACCTTTACGAG. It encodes CASSSRTSGNLYE. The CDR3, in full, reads CASSSRTSGNLYEQYF.

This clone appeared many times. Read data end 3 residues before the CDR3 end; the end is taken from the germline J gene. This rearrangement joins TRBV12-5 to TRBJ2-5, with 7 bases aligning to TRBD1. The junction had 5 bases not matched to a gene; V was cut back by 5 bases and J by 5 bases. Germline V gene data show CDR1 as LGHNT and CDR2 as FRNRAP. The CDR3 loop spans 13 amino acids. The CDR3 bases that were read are TGTGCTAGTGGTCTACAGGGGAGTGAGACC. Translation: CASGLQGSET. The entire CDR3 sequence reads CASGLQGSETQYF.

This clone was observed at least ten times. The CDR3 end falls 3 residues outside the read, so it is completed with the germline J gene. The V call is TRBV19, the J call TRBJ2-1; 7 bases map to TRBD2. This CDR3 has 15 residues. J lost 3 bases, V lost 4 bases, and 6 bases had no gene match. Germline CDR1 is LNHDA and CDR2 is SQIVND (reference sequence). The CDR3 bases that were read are TGTGCCAGTAGTAGGGAGGGGATTGGCTACAATGAG. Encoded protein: CASSREGIGYNE. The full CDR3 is CASSREGIGYNEQFF. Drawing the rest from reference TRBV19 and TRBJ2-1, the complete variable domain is DGGITQSPKYLFRKEGQNVTLSCEQNLNHDAMYWYRQDPGQGLRLIYYSQIVNDFQKGDIAEGYSVSREKKESFPLTVTSAQKNPTAFYLCASSREGIGYNEQFFGPGTRLTVL.

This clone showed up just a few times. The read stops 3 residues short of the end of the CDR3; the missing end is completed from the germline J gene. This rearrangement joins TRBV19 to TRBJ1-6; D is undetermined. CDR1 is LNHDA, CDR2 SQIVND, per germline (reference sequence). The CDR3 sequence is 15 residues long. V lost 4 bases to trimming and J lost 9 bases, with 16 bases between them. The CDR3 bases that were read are TGTGCCAGTAGTAGCGGGCGGAACAATAGTTCACCC. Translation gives CASSSGRNNSSP. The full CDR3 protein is CASSSGRNNSSPLHF.

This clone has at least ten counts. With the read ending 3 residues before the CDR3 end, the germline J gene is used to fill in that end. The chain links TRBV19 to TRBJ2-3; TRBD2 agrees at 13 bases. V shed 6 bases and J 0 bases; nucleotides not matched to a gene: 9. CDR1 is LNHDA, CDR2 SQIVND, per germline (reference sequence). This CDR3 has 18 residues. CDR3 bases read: TGTGCCAGTAGCCCGACTTTACTAGCGGGAGGGAGCACAGATACG. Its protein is CASSPTLLAGGSTDT. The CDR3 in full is CASSPTLLAGGSTDTQYF.

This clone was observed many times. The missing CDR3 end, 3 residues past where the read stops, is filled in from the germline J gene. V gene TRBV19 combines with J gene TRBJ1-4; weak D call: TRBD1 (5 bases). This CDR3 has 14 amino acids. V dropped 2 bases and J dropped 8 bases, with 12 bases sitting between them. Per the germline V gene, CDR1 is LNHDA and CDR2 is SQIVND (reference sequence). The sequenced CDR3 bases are TGTGCCAGTAGTATAAGCAGGGCGCGGGAAAAA. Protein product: CASSISRAREK. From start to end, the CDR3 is CASSISRAREKLFF.

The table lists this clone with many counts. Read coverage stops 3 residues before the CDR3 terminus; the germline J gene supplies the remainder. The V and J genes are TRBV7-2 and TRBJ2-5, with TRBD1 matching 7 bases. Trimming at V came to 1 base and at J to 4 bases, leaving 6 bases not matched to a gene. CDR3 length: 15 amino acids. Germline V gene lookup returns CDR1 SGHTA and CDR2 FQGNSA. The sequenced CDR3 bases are TGTGCCAGCAGCTTAGGCGACAGGGTCTTAGAGACC. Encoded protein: CASSLGDRVLET. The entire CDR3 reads CASSLGDRVLETQYF.

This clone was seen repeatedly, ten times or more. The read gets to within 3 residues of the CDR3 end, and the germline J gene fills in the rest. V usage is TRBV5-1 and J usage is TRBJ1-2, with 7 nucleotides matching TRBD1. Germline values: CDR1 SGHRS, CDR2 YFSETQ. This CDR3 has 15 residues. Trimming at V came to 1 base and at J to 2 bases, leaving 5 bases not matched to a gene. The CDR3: CASSLRQGGNYGYTF. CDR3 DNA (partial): TGCGCCAGCAGCTTGCGACAGGGTGGGAACTATGGC. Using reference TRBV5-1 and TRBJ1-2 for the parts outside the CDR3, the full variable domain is KAGVTQTPRYLIKTRGQQVTLSCSPISGHRSVSWYQQTPGQGLQFLFEYFSETQRNKGNFPGRFSGRQFSNSRSEMNVSTLELGDSALYLCASSLRQGGNYGYTFGSGTRLTVV.

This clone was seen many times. The part of the CDR3 DNA that was read is TGCAGTGCTAGAGCTAGCGGGAATCCAGACTACGAG. It is translated as CSARASGNPDYE. The CDR3 as a whole reads CSARASGNPDYEQYF. The chain has TRBV20-1 and TRBJ2-7, with 9 positions matching TRBD2. The read gets to within 3 residues of the CDR3 end, and the germline J gene fills in the rest. V shed 1 base, J shed 3 bases, and the junction held 7 bases outside the gene matches. There are 15 residues in the CDR3. Germline values: CDR1 DFQATT, CDR2 SNEGSKA (reference sequence).

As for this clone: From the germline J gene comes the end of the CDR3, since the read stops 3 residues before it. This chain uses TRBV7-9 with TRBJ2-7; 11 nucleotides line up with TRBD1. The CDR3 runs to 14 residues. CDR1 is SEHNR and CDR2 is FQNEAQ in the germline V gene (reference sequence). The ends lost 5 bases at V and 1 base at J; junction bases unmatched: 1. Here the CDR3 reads CASSGQGASYEQYF. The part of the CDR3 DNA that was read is TGTGCCAGCAGCGGACAGGGGGCTTCCTACGAG.

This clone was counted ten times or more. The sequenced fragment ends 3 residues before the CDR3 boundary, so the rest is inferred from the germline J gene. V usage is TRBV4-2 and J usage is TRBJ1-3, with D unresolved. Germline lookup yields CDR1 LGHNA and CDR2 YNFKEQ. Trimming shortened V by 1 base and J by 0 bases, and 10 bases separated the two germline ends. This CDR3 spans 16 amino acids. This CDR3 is CASSQGQTISGNTIYF. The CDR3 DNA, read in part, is TGTGCCAGCAGCCAAGGCCAGACAATCTCTGGAAACACC.